This TCR beta chain was profiled in a study of T cell changes during pregnancy in multiple sclerosis. The assay was immunoSEQ multiplex PCR, and TCRdb's table has in-frame clones only and misses some. The repertoire consists of around 99,000 clones, with roughly 92% occurring once and the leading ten covering 0.78%. The sequenced sample was peripheral blood, obtained in the third trimester of pregnancy. This TCR was sampled from a female donor in good health, enrolled as a control in a pregnancy study.

The CDR3, as DNA: TGTGCCAGCAGCTCTATGGCAACTAATGAAAAACTGTTTTTT. This sequence encodes CASSSMATNEKLFF. The V gene is TRBV11-3, the J gene TRBJ1-4, with D hard to call. The CDR3 length is 14 residues. V shed 4 bases and J shed 0 bases, with 6 bases lying between them. Germline-derived CDR1 and CDR2 are SGHNT and YENEEA.